This T cell receptor beta chain is from a study of CXCR3-negative and CXCR3-positive naive CD8 T cells. Regarding the study as a whole: Each naive subset displayed comparably high diversity, whereas memory CD8+ cells displayed much lower diversity.

5' RACE that incorporated UMI labels was used to prepare the TRB cDNA libraries. TCRdb reprocessed the 5' RACE reads; each CDR3 protein has one entry and no DNA is given. The sample has tens of thousands of distinct CDR3 sequences. Sorts that each held 300,000 cells were run in triplicate for every CD8+ T cell subset. A CD45RO-CCR7+CD27+CD95- profile was what naive CD8+ T cells displayed. Remarks on this clonotype: Its target is unknown.

Per germline, CDR1 MDHEN and CDR2 SYDVKM. This CDR3 is 15 amino acids long. The clonotype comes from a human donor in good health. Some clones in this sample may be carry-over from other donors' samples. This chain links TRBV28 with TRBJ2-1; the TCRdb D gene call, TRBD2, has no DNA to confirm it. The sample taken for sequencing was naive CXCR3- CD8+ T cells from blood. The subset was: CD45RO-CCR7+CD27+CD95- naive CD8+ T cells lacking CXCR3 (TNR3-). CDR3 residues: CASSLQGQAYNEQFF.